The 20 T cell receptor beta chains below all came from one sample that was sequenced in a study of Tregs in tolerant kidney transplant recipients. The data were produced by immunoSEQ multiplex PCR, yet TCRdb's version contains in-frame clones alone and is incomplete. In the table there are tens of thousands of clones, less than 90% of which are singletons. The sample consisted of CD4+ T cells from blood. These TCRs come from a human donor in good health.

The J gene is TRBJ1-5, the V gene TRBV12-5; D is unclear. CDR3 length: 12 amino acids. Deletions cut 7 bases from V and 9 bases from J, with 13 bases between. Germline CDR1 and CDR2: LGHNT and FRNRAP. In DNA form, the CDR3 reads TGTGCTAGTGCCATTGGGCGTTCGCCCCAGCATTTT. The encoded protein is CASAIGRSPQHF.

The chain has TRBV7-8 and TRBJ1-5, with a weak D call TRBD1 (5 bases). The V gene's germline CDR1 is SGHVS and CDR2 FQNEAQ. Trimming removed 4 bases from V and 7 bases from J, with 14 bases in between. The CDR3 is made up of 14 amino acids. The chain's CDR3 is CASSSRGERQPQHF. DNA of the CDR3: TGTGCCAGCAGCTCCCGAGGGGAGCGCCAGCCCCAGCATTTT.

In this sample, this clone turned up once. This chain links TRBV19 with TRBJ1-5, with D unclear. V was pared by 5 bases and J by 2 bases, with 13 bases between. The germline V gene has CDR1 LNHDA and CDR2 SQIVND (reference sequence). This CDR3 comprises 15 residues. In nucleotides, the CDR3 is TGTGCCAGTAGTGAGAGTTATCGGGGCAATCAGCCCCAGCATTTT. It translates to CASSESYRGNQPQHF.

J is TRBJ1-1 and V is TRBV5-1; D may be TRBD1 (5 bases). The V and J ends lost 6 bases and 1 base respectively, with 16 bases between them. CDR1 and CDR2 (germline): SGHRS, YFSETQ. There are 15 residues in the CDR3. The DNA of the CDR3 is TGCGCCAGCACCCCGGGGCAGGGAACGAACACTGAAGCTTTCTTT. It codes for CASTPGQGTNTEAFF.

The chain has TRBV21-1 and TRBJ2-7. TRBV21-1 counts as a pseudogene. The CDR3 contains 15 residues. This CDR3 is CASSVPGPITYEQYF. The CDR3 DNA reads TGTGCCAGCAGCGTACCGGGACCGATCACCTACGAGCAGTACTTC.

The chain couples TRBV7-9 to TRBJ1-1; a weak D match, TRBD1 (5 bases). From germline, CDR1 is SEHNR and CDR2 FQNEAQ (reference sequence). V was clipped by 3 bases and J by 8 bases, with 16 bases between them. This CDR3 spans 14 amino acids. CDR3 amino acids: CASSFEGRGLEAFF. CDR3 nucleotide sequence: TGTGCCAGCAGCTTCGAGGGACGGGGACTCGAAGCTTTCTTT.

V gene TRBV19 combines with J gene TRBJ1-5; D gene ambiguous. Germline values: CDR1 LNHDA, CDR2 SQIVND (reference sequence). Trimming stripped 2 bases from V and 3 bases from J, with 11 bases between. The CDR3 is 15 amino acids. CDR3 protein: CASSIRWNTNQPQHF. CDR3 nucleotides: TGTGCCAGTAGTATACGGTGGAACACCAATCAGCCCCAGCATTTT.

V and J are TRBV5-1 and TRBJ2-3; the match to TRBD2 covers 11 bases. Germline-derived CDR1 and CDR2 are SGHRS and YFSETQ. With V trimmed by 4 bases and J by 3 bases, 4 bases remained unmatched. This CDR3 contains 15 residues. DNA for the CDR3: TGCGCCAGCAGCCAACTAGCGGGAGAAACAGATACGCAGTATTTT. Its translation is CASSQLAGETDTQYF. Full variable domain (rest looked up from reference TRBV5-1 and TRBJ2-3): KAGVTQTPRYLIKTRGQQVTLSCSPISGHRSVSWYQQTPGQGLQFLFEYFSETQRNKGNFPGRFSGRQFSNSRSEMNVSTLELGDSALYLCASSQLAGETDTQYFGPGTRLTVL.

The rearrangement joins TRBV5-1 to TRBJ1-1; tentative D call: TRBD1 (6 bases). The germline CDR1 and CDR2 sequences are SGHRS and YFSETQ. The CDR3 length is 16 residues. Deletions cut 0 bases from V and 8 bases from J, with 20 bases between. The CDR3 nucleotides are TGCGCCAGCAGCTTGGAGGCAGGGGCTGGAGGAGAAGAAGCTTTCTTT. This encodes CASSLEAGAGGEEAFF.

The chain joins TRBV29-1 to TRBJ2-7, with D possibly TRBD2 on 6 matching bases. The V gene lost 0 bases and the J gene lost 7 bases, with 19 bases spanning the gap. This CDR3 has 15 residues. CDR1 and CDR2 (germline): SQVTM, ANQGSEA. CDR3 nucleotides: TGCAGCGTTGAAGAGGCGGCGGGGCCGGCGCGGGAGCAGTACTTC. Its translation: CSVEEAAGPAREQYF.

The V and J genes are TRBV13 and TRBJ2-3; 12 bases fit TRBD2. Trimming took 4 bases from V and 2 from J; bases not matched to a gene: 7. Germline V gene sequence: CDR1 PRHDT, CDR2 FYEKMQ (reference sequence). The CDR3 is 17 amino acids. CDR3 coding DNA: TGTGCCAGCAGCTCAAGACTAGCGGGAGCTTCCACAGATACGCAGTATTTT. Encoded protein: CASSSRLAGASTDTQYF.

The CDR3 DNA reads TGTGCCAGCAGTCCCCTTGGACAAGACGAGACCCAGTACTTC. Amino acids: CASSPLGQDETQYF. The genes are TRBV2 and TRBJ2-5, with a weak D call TRBD1 (5 bases). CDR1 and CDR2 from the germline V gene are SNHLY and FYNNEI. The CDR3 is 14 residues long. Trimming cost V 5 bases and J 5 bases, with 15 bases left between them. Variable domain in full (rest from reference TRBV2 and TRBJ2-5): EPEVTQTPSHQVTQMGQEVILRCVPISNHLYFYWYRQILGQKVEFLVSFYNNEISEKSEIFDDQFSVERPDGSNFTLKIRSTKLEDSAMYFCASSPLGQDETQYFGPGTRLLVL.

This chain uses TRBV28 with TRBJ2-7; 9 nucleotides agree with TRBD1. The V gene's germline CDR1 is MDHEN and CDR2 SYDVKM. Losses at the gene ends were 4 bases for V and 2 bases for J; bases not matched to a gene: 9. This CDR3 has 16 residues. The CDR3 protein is CASSSSWDRDTYEQYF. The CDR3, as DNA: TGTGCCAGCAGTTCCTCCTGGGACAGGGACACCTACGAGCAGTACTTC.

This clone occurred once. Written as DNA, the CDR3 is TGCGCCAGCAGCTCTACCCCCTCGACAGGCTACAATGAGCAGTTCTTC. As protein: CASSSTPSTGYNEQFF. The gene calls are TRBV5-1 and TRBJ2-1, with a possible D match to TRBD1 (6 bases). V shed 3 bases and J shed 3 bases, with 16 bases lying between them. Per the germline V gene, CDR1 is SGHRS and CDR2 is YFSETQ. CDR3 length equals 16 residues.

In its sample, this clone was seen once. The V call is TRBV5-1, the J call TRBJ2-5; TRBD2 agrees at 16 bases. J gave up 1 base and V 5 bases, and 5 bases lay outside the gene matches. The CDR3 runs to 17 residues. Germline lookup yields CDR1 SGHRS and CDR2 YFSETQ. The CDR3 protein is CASSQGLAGGSQETQYF. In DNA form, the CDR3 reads TGCGCCAGCAGTCAGGGACTAGCGGGGGGGTCCCAAGAGACCCAGTACTTC.

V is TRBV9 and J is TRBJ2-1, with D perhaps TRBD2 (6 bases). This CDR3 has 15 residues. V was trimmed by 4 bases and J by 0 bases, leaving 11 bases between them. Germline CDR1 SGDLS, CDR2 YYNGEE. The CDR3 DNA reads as TGTGCCAGCAGCCCAGGGACTTACTCCTACAATGAGCAGTTCTTC. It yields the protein CASSPGTYSYNEQFF.

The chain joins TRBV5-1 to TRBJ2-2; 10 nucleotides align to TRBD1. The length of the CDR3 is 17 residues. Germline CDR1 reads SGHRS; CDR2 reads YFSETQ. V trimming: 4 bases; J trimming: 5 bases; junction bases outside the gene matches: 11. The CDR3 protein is CASSPPGTGVGTGELFF. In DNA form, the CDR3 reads TGCGCCAGCAGCCCACCCGGGACAGGGGTAGGAACCGGGGAGCTGTTTTTT.

CDR3: CASSDGYEQYF. CDR3 bases: TGTGCCAGCAGCGACGGATACGAGCAGTACTTC. The chain combines TRBV6-1 with TRBJ2-7; the D is unclear. Looked up from germline, CDR1 is MNHNS and CDR2 is SASEGT. The CDR3 is 11 amino acids. V dropped 6 bases and J dropped 4 bases, with 7 bases sitting between them.

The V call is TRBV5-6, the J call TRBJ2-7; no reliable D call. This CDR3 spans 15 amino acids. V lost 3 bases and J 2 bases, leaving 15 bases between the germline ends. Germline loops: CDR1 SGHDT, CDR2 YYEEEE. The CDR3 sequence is CASSYMTSAPYEQYF. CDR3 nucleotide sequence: TGTGCCAGCAGCTATATGACTTCCGCCCCCTACGAGCAGTACTTC.

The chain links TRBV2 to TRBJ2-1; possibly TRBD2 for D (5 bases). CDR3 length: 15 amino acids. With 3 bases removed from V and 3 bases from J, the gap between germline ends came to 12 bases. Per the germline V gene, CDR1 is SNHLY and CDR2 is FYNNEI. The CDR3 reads CASSDRTGGYNEQFF. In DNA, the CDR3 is TGTGCCAGCAGTGATAGGACTGGCGGCTACAATGAGCAGTTCTTC.